These 13 T cell receptor beta chains came from one sample sequenced in a study of response to subunit inactivated influenza vaccine. TCRdb used MiXCR to reprocess the RT-PCR reads, holding one entry per CDR3 protein. Here the sample spans 500,000 to 550,000 distinct CDR3 sequences, about 7.2% being singletons. This material consisted of PBMCs from blood, taken approximately 25 months after vaccination. The receptors shown here come from a man in his fifties or sixties who received an inactivated influenza vaccine.

This clonotype has more than one count but fewer than ten. J is TRBJ1-2 and V is TRBV6-5; 7 bases align to TRBD1. The V gene's germline CDR1 is MNHEY and CDR2 SVGAGI. CDR3 length equals 15 residues. V gave up 2 bases and J gave up 8 bases; unmatched junction bases: 11. Written as DNA, the CDR3 is TGTGCCAGCAGTTACGACAGGGTCATGGCTTACGGCTACACCTTC. Amino acid sequence: CASSYDRVMAYGYTF.

The V call is TRBV4-2, the J call TRBJ2-1, with 9 positions matching TRBD2. CDR3 length: 16 amino acids. Germline V gene lookup returns CDR1 LGHNA and CDR2 YNFKEQ. V lost 5 bases, J lost 1 base, and 6 bases stayed unmatched. CDR3 sequence: CASSSSGGPSYNEQFF. In DNA, the CDR3 is TGTGCCAGCAGCAGTAGCGGGGGCCCTTCCTACAATGAGCAGTTCTTC.

This clonotype was observed a handful of times. The chain joins TRBV6-1 to TRBJ2-7, with a possible D match to TRBD2 (6 bases). Trimming removed 5 bases at V and 1 base at J, with 12 bases between. The CDR3 is 14 residues long. Germline V lookup: CDR1 MNHNS, CDR2 SASEGT. CDR3 amino acids: CASSRDSGSYEQYF. Here the CDR3 DNA reads TGTGCCAGCAGTCGCGACAGCGGGTCCTACGAGCAGTACTTC.

This clonotype was detected ten times or more. The chain joins TRBV20-1 to TRBJ1-2; a weak D match, TRBD1 (5 bases). In germline, CDR1 is DFQATT, CDR2 SNEGSKA (reference sequence). The V end lost 2 bases, the J end lost 7 bases, and 14 bases lay between the germline ends. The CDR3 totals 13 residues. The CDR3 here is CSARLKPGLGYTF. Written as DNA, the CDR3 is TGCAGTGCTAGACTAAAACCGGGGCTTGGCTACACCTTC.

Details on this clonotype: A much larger clone lies a single base off, so this may be a read error. This chain uses TRBV29-1 with TRBJ2-2; TRBD1 matches at 9 bases. The CDR3 is 14 amino acids. The ends lost 6 bases at V and 9 bases at J; junction bases unmatched: 11. Germline V gene sequence: CDR1 SQVTM, CDR2 ANQGSEA. The CDR3 loop is CSVAGTGYTRELFF. CDR3 coding DNA: TGCAGCGTGGCCGGGACAGGGTATACCCGGGAGCTGTTTTTT.

The rearrangement uses TRBV20-1 and TRBJ2-7; TRBD2 matches at 10 bases. There are 14 residues in the CDR3. Germline V CDR1 and CDR2: DFQATT, SNEGSKA (reference sequence). With 5 bases clipped from V and 1 base from J, the junction kept 5 bases outside the gene matches. CDR3 sequence (DNA): TGCAGTGCTGTGGGACTAGCGCTTTCCTACGAGCAGTACTTC. This encodes CSAVGLALSYEQYF.

This clonotype was picked up a small number of times. This rearrangement joins TRBV7-8 to TRBJ2-1; possible D gene TRBD2, 6 bases. Germline V lookup: CDR1 SGHVS, CDR2 FQNEAQ. The CDR3 has 14 amino acids. V was cut by 4 bases and J by 6 bases, with 13 bases left in between. CDR3 in amino acids: CASSSPLAANEQFF. In DNA form, the CDR3 reads TGTGCCAGCAGCTCGCCACTAGCTGCCAATGAGCAGTTCTTC.

There are many counts of this clonotype. The chain carries TRBV5-1 and TRBJ2-1; 12 bases match TRBD1. Germline values: CDR1 SGHRS, CDR2 YFSETQ. The CDR3 covers 17 residues. Trimming removed 3 bases from V and 1 base from J; junction bases left unmatched: 5. CDR3: CASSWDRGPTSYNEQFF. As DNA, the CDR3 is TGCGCCAGCAGCTGGGACAGGGGGCCGACTTCCTACAATGAGCAGTTCTTC.

At least ten counts were recorded for this clonotype. The J gene is TRBJ2-7, the V gene TRBV25-1; D may be TRBD2 (5 bases). Germline CDR1 is MGHDK and CDR2 is SYGVNS. Trimming pared 2 bases from V and 4 bases from J, leaving 12 bases between. The CDR3 is 14 amino acids. The CDR3 nucleotides are TGTGCCAGCAGTGAAGAGGGAGTGGTGTACGAGCAGTACTTC. Its protein product is CASSEEGVVYEQYF.

There are a few counts of this clonotype. The gene calls are TRBV5-1 and TRBJ2-1, with TRBD1 matching over 8 bases. CDR3 length equals 15 residues. J lost 7 bases, V lost 4 bases, and 10 bases had no gene match. CDR1 is SGHRS and CDR2 is YFSETQ in the germline V gene. CDR3 nucleotide sequence: TGCGCCAGCAGCCCAGACAGGGGTCCACTGAATGAGCAGTTCTTC. Its protein product is CASSPDRGPLNEQFF.

V gene TRBV6-5 combines with J gene TRBJ1-1; D might be TRBD1 (5 bases). Trimming left V 2 bases short and J 8 bases short, with 12 bases between. Per germline, CDR1 MNHEY and CDR2 SVGAGI. The CDR3 is made up of 13 amino acids. The CDR3 region is CASSYEGTREAFF. The CDR3 DNA follows: TGTGCCAGCAGTTACGAGGGGACCCGGGAAGCTTTCTTT.

The chain carries TRBV25-1 and TRBJ1-1; D remains ambiguous. CDR3 length: 13 residues. V was pared by 4 bases and J by 6 bases, with 12 bases between. CDR1 is MGHDK and CDR2 is SYGVNS in the germline V gene. The CDR3 here is CASSVWEGAEAFF. Written as DNA, the CDR3 is TGTGCCAGCAGTGTTTGGGAAGGCGCTGAAGCTTTCTTT.

Only a few counts were recorded for this clonotype. The V call is TRBV6-1, the J call TRBJ2-6, with 8 bases matching TRBD1. V lost 10 bases and J lost 2; bases outside the gene matches: 4. This CDR3 has 14 residues. The germline CDR1 and CDR2 sequences are MNHNS and SASEGT. The CDR3 DNA is TGTGCCATCAAGACAGGGGCTGGGGCCAACGTCCTGACTTTC. Residues: CAIKTGAGANVLTF.